This T cell receptor beta chain was sequenced in a study of T cell responses to AZD1222 COVID-19 vaccine. V lost 1 base to trimming and J lost 7 bases, with 13 bases between them. CDR3 size: 15 residues. The germline V gene encodes CDR1 MNHEY and CDR2 SMNVEV (reference sequence). Libraries were prepared by immunoSEQ multiplex PCR; TCRdb keeps only in-frame clonotypes and omits some of them. The profile shows some 96,000 clones, about nine tenths of them singletons. As for this clone: Its antigen is as yet unknown.

General study points: After two AZD1222 doses, spike-specific TCR breadth and depth rose versus day 0. Reportedly, close to half of spike-specific TCRs are directed against unmutated variant regions. Spike was spanned by vaccine-associated CD4 TCRs, with dominance at 160-218 and 743-854.

The source of this sequence is an adult who received the AZD1222 COVID-19 vaccine. This chain uses TRBV27 with TRBJ1-4; D perhaps matches TRBD1 (6 bases). Sequencing was performed on peripheral blood, taken 28 days after the second AZD1222 dose. The CDR3 DNA sequence: TGTGCCAGCAGTTTATGGCAGGGGAGGTTTGAAAAACTGTTTTTT. Its translation: CASSLWQGRFEKLFF. The variable domain in full, with the rest retrieved from reference TRBV27 and TRBJ1-4, is EAQVTQNPRYLITVTGKKLTVTCSQNMNHEYMSWYRQDPGLGLRQIYYSMNVEVTDKGDVPEGYKVSRKEKRNFPLILESPSPNQTSLYFCASSLWQGRFEKLFFGSGTQLSVL.